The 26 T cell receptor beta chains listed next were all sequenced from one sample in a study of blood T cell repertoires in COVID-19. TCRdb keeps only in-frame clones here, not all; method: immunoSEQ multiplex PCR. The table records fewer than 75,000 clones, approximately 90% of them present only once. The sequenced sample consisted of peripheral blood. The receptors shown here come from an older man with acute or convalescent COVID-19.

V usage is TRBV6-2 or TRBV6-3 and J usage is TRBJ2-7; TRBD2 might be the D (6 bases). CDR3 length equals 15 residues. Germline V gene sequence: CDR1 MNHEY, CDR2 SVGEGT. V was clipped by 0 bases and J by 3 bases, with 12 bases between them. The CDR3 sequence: CASSYSGEDGYEQYF. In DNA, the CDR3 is TGTGCCAGCAGTTACTCTGGGGAGGACGGCTACGAGCAGTACTTC.

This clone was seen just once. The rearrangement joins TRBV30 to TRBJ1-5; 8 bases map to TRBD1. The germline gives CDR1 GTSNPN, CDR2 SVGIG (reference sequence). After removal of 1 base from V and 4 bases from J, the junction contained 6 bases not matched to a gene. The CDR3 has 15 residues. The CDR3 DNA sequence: TGTGCCTGGAGTGGGACAGGGTCAATTAATCAGCCCCAGCATTTT. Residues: CAWSGTGSINQPQHF.

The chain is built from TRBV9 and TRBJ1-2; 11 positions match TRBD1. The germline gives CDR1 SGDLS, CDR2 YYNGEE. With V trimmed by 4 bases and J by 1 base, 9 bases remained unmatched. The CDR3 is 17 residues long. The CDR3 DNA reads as TGTGCCAGCAGCTTGTCCGGGACAGGGGGGTTTAACTATGGCTACACCTTC. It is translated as CASSLSGTGGFNYGYTF.

CDR3: CASSPYYYTGGRTEAFF. The CDR3 bases are TGTGCCAGCAGTCCCTACTATTATACAGGGGGAAGGACTGAAGCTTTCTTT. The chain uses TRBV28 and TRBJ1-1; 8 bases are shared with TRBD1. The CDR3 consists of 17 residues. The V gene's germline CDR1 is MDHEN and CDR2 SYDVKM. The ends lost 5 bases at V and 5 bases at J; junction bases unmatched: 16.

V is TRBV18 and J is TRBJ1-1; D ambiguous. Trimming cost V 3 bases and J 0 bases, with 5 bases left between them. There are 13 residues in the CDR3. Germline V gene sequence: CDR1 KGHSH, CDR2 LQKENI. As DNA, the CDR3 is TGTGCCAGCTCACCTCAAATGAACACTGAAGCTTTCTTT. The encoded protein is CASSPQMNTEAFF.

In DNA form, the CDR3 reads TGTGCCAGCACCCCTGGGCATCCCGTGGGCTACACCTTC. Protein sequence: CASTPGHPVGYTF. The chain employs TRBV28 and TRBJ1-2; no clear D. The V gene lost 7 bases and the J gene lost 8 bases, with 17 bases spanning the gap. The CDR3 is 13 amino acids. Per the germline V gene, CDR1 is MDHEN and CDR2 is SYDVKM.

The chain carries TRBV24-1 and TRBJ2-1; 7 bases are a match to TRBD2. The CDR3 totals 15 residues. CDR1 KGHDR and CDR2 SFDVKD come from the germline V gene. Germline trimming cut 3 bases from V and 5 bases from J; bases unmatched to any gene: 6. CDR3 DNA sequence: TGTGCCACCAGTGATAGCGGGGCCGGCGACAATGAGCAGTTCTTC. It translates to CATSDSGAGDNEQFF.

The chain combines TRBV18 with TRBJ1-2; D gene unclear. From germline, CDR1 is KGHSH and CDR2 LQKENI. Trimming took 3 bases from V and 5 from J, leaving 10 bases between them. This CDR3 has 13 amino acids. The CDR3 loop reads CASSPRQGYGYTF. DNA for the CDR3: TGTGCCAGCTCACCCCGACAAGGTTATGGCTACACCTTC.

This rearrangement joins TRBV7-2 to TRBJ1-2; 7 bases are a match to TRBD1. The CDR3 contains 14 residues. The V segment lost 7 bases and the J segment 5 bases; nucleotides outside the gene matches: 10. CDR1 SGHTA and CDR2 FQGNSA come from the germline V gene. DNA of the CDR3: TGTGCCAGCACCCGACAGGGCGGAGAGTATGGCTACACCTTC. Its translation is CASTRQGGEYGYTF.

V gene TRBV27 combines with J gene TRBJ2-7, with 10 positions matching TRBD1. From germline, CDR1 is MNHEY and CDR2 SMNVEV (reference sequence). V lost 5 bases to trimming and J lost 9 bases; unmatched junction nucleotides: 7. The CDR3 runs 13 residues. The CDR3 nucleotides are TGTGCCAGCAGTCAAGGGACAGGGGTATGGCAGTACTTC. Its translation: CASSQGTGVWQYF.

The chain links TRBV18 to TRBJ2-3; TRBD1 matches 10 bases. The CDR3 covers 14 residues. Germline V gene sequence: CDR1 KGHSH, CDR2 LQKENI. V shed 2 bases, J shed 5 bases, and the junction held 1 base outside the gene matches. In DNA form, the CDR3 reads TGTGCCAGCTCACCAGGGACAGGGGAAGATACGCAGTATTTT. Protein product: CASSPGTGEDTQYF.

CDR3 sequence reads: CASSYGAGGADNEQFF. Here the CDR3 DNA reads TGTGCCAGCAGTTACGGGGCGGGGGGAGCGGACAATGAGCAGTTCTTC. The chain is built from TRBV6-6 and TRBJ2-1; the match to TRBD2 covers 8 bases. This CDR3 region has 16 residues. Germline-derived CDR1 and CDR2 are MNHNY and SVGAGI (reference sequence). Trimming removed 2 bases from V and 5 bases from J; junction bases left unmatched: 8.

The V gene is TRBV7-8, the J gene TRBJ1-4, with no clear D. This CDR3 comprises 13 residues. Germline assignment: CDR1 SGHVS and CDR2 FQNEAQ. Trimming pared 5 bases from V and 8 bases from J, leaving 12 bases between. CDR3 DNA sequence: TGTGCCAGCAGCCGGGCGGGAAAAGAAAAACTGTTTTTT. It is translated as CASSRAGKEKLFF.

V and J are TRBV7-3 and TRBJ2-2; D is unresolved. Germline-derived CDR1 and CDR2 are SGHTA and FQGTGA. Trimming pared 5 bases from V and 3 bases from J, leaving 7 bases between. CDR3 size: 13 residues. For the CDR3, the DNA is TGTGCCAGCAGCCTGGCGGACACCGGGGAGCTGTTTTTT. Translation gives CASSLADTGELFF.

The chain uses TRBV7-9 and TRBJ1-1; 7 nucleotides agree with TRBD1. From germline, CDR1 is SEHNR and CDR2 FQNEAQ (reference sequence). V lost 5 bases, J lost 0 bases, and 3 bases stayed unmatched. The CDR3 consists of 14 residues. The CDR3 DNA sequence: TGTGCCAGCAGCCAAGGGACAGTGAACACTGAAGCTTTCTTT. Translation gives CASSQGTVNTEAFF.

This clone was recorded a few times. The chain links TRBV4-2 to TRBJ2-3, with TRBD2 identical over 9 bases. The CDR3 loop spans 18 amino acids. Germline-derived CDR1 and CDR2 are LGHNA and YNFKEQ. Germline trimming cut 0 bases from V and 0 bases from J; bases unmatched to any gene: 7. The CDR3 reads CASSQDLRLAGSTDTQYF. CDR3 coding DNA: TGTGCCAGCAGCCAAGATCTCCGGCTAGCGGGAAGCACAGATACGCAGTATTTT.

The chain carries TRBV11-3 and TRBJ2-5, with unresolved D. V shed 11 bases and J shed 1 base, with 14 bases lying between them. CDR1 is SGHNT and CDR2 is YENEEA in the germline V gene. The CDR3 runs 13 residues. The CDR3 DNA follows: TGTGCCCGAACGAATGGCGGCCAAGAGACCCAGTACTTC. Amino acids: CARTNGGQETQYF.

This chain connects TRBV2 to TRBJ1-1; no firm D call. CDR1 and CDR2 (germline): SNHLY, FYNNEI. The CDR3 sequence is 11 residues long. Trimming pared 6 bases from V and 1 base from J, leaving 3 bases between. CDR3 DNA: TGTGCCAGCAGACAGAACACTGAAGCTTTCTTT. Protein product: CASRQNTEAFF. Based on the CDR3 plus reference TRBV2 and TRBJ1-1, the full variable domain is EPEVTQTPSHQVTQMGQEVILRCVPISNHLYFYWYRQILGQKVEFLVSFYNNEISEKSEIFDDQFSVERPDGSNFTLKIRSTKLEDSAMYFCASRQNTEAFFGQGTRLTVV.

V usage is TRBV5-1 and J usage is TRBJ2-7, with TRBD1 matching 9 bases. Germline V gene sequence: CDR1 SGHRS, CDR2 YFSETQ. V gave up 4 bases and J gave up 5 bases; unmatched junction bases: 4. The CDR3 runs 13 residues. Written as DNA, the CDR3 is TGCGCCAGCAGCCCTGGACAGGGGAACGAGCAGTACTTC. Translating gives CASSPGQGNEQYF.

The CDR3 coding sequence is TGTGCCATCAGTGGCGGAGGTAACGAGCAGTACTTC. It yields the protein CAISGGGNEQYF. J is TRBJ2-7 and V is TRBV10-3; possible D gene TRBD2, 5 bases. The CDR3 is made up of 12 amino acids. Germline V lookup: CDR1 ENHRY, CDR2 SYGVKD. The V gene lost 4 bases and the J gene lost 5 bases, with 9 bases spanning the gap.

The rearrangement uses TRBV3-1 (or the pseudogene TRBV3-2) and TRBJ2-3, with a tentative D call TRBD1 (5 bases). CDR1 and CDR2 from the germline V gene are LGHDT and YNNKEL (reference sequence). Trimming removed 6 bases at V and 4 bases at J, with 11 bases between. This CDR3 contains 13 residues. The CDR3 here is CASRKQGADTQYF. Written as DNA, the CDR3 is TGTGCCAGCAGAAAACAAGGGGCAGATACGCAGTATTTT.

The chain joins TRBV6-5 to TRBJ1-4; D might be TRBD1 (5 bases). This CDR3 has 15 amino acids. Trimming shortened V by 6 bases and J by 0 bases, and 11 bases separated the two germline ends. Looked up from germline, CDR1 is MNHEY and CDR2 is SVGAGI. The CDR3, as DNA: TGTGCCAGCAGAGCCAGGGTTGCAACTAATGAAAAACTGTTTTTT. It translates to CASRARVATNEKLFF.

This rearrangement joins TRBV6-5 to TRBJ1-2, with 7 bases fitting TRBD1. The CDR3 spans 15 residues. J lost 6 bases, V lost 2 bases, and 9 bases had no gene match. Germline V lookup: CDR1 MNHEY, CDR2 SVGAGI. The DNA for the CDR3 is TGTGCCAGCAGTTACACTGGGACAGTAAGTGATGGCTACACCTTC. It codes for CASSYTGTVSDGYTF.

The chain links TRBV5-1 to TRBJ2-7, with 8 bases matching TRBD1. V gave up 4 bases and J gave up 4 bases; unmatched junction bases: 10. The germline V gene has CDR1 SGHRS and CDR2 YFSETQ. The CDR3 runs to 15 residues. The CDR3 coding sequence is TGCGCCAGCAGCCCCGGACAGGGATTGTGGTACGAGCAGTACTTC. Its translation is CASSPGQGLWYEQYF.

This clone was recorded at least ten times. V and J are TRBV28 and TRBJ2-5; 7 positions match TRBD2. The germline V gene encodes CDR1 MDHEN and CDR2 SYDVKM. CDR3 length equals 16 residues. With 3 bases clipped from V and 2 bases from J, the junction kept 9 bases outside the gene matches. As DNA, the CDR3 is TGTGCCAGCAGTTTCGGGGAGGGGCATTGGCAAGAGACCCAGTACTTC. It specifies CASSFGEGHWQETQYF.

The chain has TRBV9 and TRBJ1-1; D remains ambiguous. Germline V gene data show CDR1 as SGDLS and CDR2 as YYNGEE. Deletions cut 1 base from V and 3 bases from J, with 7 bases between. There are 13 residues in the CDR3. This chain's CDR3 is CASSVQDYTEAFF. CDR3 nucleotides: TGTGCCAGCAGCGTACAGGACTACACTGAAGCTTTCTTT.